These 3 T cell receptor beta chains came from one sample sequenced in a study of cytomegalovirus exposure and HLA in healthy donors. PCR involved 60 Vbeta and 13 Jbeta primers. Repertoires were generated with immunoSEQ multiplex PCR, while TCRdb's copy carries only in-frame clones and drops some. The sample shows some 130,000 clones, around 70% of them seen only once. The sequenced sample consisted of PBMCs. The origin of the receptors is a male donor in good health and CMV-seronegative.

The V call is TRBV7-9, the J call TRBJ2-3; the D is unclear. Trimming removed 1 base from V and 0 bases from J, with 8 bases in between. This CDR3 region has 15 residues. The germline V gene encodes CDR1 SEHNR and CDR2 FQNEAQ (reference sequence). The CDR3 DNA follows: TGTGCCAGCAGCTTAGGTCACGGGAGCACAGATACGCAGTATTTT. Its protein is CASSLGHGSTDTQYF.

The gene calls are TRBV7-3 and TRBJ1-6; TRBD1 agrees at 8 bases. Germline values: CDR1 SGHTA, CDR2 FQGTGA. Losses at the gene ends were 5 bases for V and 4 bases for J; bases not matched to a gene: 7. CDR3 size: 16 residues. This CDR3 reads CASSLGTGDYNSPLHF. The CDR3 DNA sequence: TGTGCCAGCAGCCTAGGGACAGGCGATTATAATTCACCCCTCCACTTT.

The chain is built from TRBV30 and TRBJ1-6; D possibly corresponds to TRBD1 (5 bases). The germline CDR1 and CDR2 sequences are GTSNPN and SVGIG (reference sequence). Deletions cut 1 base from V and 10 bases from J, with 14 bases between. This CDR3 region has 14 residues. In nucleotides, the CDR3 is TGTGCCTGGAGTGGGGGGGTTGGCTCCTCACCCCTCCACTTT. Amino acids: CAWSGGVGSSPLHF.